This TCR beta chain is drawn from a study of Graves' ophthalmopathy and Graves' hyperthyroidism. This clonotype was counted ten times or more. The CDR3 sequence is 15 residues long. CDR1 is DFQATT and CDR2 is SNEGSKA in the germline V gene (reference sequence). The junction had 5 bases not matched to a gene; V was cut back by 0 bases and J by 2 bases. As the template, RNA transcripts were used to amplify TCR beta CDR3 regions. RT-PCR with HTBI primers came first, then second-round multiplex PCR. In TCRdb, the multiplex PCR reads were re-called with MiXCR into one record per CDR3 protein. The sample yields some 520,000 distinct CDR3 sequences, roughly an eighth seen once.

Specimen: blood. The TCR originated in a woman between 25 and 40 years old with Graves' ophthalmopathy. This sequence joins TRBV20-1 and TRBJ1-2, with 8 bases aligning to TRBD1. CDR3 in DNA: TGCAGTGCTAGAGACTCTGGACAGGGAAACTATGGCTACACCTTC. This sequence encodes CSARDSGQGNYGYTF.